Given below is one T cell receptor (beta chain) in context. Its binding antigen is unknown. No much larger clonotype is one base removed from it; base qualities were not supplied. The data were taken from a study of OX40 agonist ivuxolimab in advanced cancers. Context from the whole study: The costimulatory receptor OX40 (CD134) was targeted by ivuxolimab, a fully human IgG2 agonistic monoclonal antibody. Intravenous ivuxolimab was administered to patients every 2 weeks at six dose levels: 0.01, 0.1, 0.3, 1.5, 3 and 10 mg/kg. Of the roughly 52 dose-escalation patients, hepatocellular carcinoma was present in approximately 20, melanoma in around 15, renal cell carcinoma in 9 and head and neck cancer in 9. A male proportion of almost 85% and a mean age of approximately 62 years, ranging from roughly 23 to 90, were recorded for the dose-escalation cohort. Patients were allowed to have had prior anti-PD-1, anti-PD-L1 or anti-CTLA-4 therapy, and around two fifths of the dose-escalation patients had been treated with checkpoint inhibitors. Three dose-escalation patients achieved partial responses, one with hepatocellular carcinoma and two with cutaneous melanoma. Peripheral TCRbeta sequencing was intended to test whether TCR sequence diversity was altered and clonal T-cell expansion was caused by ivuxolimab. The monotherapy dose-escalation portion (N ≈ 57 patients) of the phase I ivuxolimab trial is reported in the paper.

What the work shows at the level of the full study, not this receptor alone: Low levels of normalized T-cell clonal expansion were also shown by some nonresponding patients. Partial responders in the 0.1-3.0 mg/kg groups had among the lowest normalized peripheral clonal expansion, especially among CD8+ T cells. After ivuxolimab, more expanded clones were found on average in CD8+ T cells than in CD4+ T cells. Clonal expansion of both CD4+ and CD8+ blood T cells was observed from baseline to week 6 at doses 0.1 to 3.0 mg/kg. The antigen specificity of the peripheral T cells that underwent clonal expansion was not determined.

Patients with autoimmune disease history or receiving systemic immunosuppression were excluded from the trial. Peripheral blood for TCR sequencing was collected from all dose cohorts at baseline, on cycle 4 day 1, and on cycle 7 day 1. Samples came from an open-label, multicenter, first-in-human phase I dose-escalation trial of ivuxolimab. The trial enrolled adults with locally advanced or metastatic head and neck squamous cell, hepatocellular, melanoma or renal cell carcinoma. Before TCR sequencing, CD4+ T cells and CD8+ T cells from peripheral blood were sorted into separate populations. For sequencing of the TCRbeta CDR3 region, genomic DNA was extracted from the sorted cells. The immunoSEQ Assay was used for sequencing of TCRbeta CDR3 regions. The immuneACCESS repertoire file appears here via TCRdb, limited to in-frame rearrangements. These files lack a portion of the clones; in checked studies, under half of the deficit traces to unresolved V genes, and the cause of the others is not known. In this sample the table shows around 72,000 clones, approximately 85% of which occur a single time. Of the sample, roughly a sixth falls within the top ten clones.

The germline V end is reduced by 5 bases and the J end by 1 base; junction bases left unmatched: 5. Its CDR3 holds 15 amino acids, cysteine through phenylalanine. The read is trimmed to its CDR3 DNA, 45 bases read in frame from base 1. CDR1 and CDR2 (MNHEY, SVGAGI) derive from the germline V gene. This material consisted of CD4+ or CD8+ T cells sorted from blood, taken in a trial of the OX40 agonist ivuxolimab. The rearranged chain carries TRBV6-5 and TRBJ2-7, and TRBD1 aligns with 10 junction nucleotides. This receptor was identified in an adult with an advanced solid tumor such as melanoma, head and neck, liver or kidney cancer. The CDR3 protein is CASSQPGQGSYEQYF. The nucleotide sequence reads as follows: TGTGCCAGCAGTCAACCGGGACAGGGGTCCTACGAGCAGTACTTC.